What follows are 31 T cell receptor beta chains derived from one specimen sequenced in a study of T cell repertoires in cytomegalovirus infection. TCRdb itself ran the reads through MiXCR, one entry per CDR3 protein. The sample contains some 940,000 distinct CDR3 sequences, around 30% of which appear only once. For these receptors, no antigen is known. The sample was cultured CD8+ T cells from PBMCs, taken from culture after CMV antigen stimulation. The receptors here all came from a human donor in good health (CMV status not recorded). Some clones in this sample may be carry-over from other donors' samples.

V is TRBV7-6 and J is TRBJ1-6; weak D call: TRBD1 (5 bases). V lost 5 bases and J lost 7, with 21 bases in between. The CDR3 is made up of 17 amino acids. In germline, CDR1 is SGHVS, CDR2 FNYEAQ. DNA for the CDR3: TGTGCCAGCAGCCGGGACGGGGCGGAAGCGGGAAATTCACCCCTCCACTTT. Translation: CASSRDGAEAGNSPLHF.

DNA for the CDR3: TGTGCCATCAGCCTCCAGCGGGGGGCGACGAACACCGGGGAGCTGTTTTTT. Translated, it gives CAISLQRGATNTGELFF. The V gene is TRBV10-3, the J gene TRBJ2-2; TRBD2 matches 9 bases. The CDR3 runs to 17 residues. Germline loops: CDR1 ENHRY, CDR2 SYGVKD. The V segment lost 6 bases and the J segment 0 bases; nucleotides outside the gene matches: 8.

Worth noting for this clonotype: A clone one base away is much larger, so this may be a read error. V and J are TRBV7-6 and TRBJ2-1; 12 bases agree with TRBD2. Germline lookup yields CDR1 SGHVS and CDR2 FNYEAQ. The CDR3 extends over 18 amino acids. The CDR3 nucleotides read TGTGCCAGCAGCTCCCTACTAGCGGGGGGCCGGGCGTACAATGAGCAGTCCTTC. Protein sequence: CASSSLLAGGRAYNEQSF.

The J gene is TRBJ2-7, the V gene TRBV28, with 10 positions matching TRBD2. The V segment lost 2 bases and the J segment 4 bases; nucleotides outside the gene matches: 11. There are 17 residues in the CDR3. Germline CDR1 MDHEN, CDR2 SYDVKM. The CDR3 nucleotides read TGTGCCAGCAGTTTAGAAAGCGGGGGGGCGGGGGAGTACGAGCAGTACGTC. Its protein is CASSLESGGAGEYEQYV.

Worth noting for this clonotype: A much bigger clone sits one base away, suggesting this may be a read error. V gene TRBV7-9 combines with J gene TRBJ1-5; D perhaps matches TRBD1 (6 bases). V was shortened by 2 bases and J by 7 bases, with 15 bases between the two germline ends. Germline CDR1 SEHNR, CDR2 FQNEAQ (reference sequence). This CDR3 is built from 15 residues. The DNA for the CDR3 is TGTGCCAGCAGCTTAAGCGAACAGGGTTTCCAGCCCCAGCATTTT. It is translated as CASSLSEQGFQPQHF.

The rearrangement uses TRBV27 and TRBJ1-5; D might be TRBD1 (5 bases). This CDR3 region has 12 residues. V shed 8 bases and J shed 9 bases, with 14 bases lying between them. Germline V CDR1 and CDR2: MNHEY, SMNVEV (reference sequence). CDR3 protein: CASSRGGRPQHF. The CDR3 DNA sequence: TGTGCCAGCTCCCGGGGGGGTCGGCCCCAGCATTTT.

This chain connects TRBV29-1 to TRBJ1-1, with D maybe TRBD1 (6 bases). CDR3 length equals 17 residues. The germline gives CDR1 SQVTM, CDR2 ANQGSEA. V was clipped by 0 bases and J by 0 bases, with 17 bases between them. Here the CDR3 reads CSVEDWSGQPMNTEAFF. Written as DNA, the CDR3 is TGCAGCGTTGAAGATTGGAGCGGACAGCCGATGAACACTGAAGCTTTCTTT.

The sample holds a few counts of this clonotype. V is TRBV2 and J is TRBJ1-2; TRBD1 agrees at 10 bases. CDR1 SNHLY and CDR2 FYNNEI come from the germline V gene. The V gene end was trimmed by 7 bases and the J gene end by 5 bases; junction bases not matched to a gene: 19. There are 18 residues in the CDR3. CDR3 residues: CASIRSGQGDLVRYGYTF. The CDR3 DNA reads TGTGCCAGCATTCGATCCGGACAGGGGGACCTGGTTCGGTATGGCTACACCTTC.

In this sample, this clonotype turned up once. The chain couples TRBV11-2 to TRBJ2-7; perhaps TRBD1 as D (5 bases). The CDR3 is 12 amino acids. Germline CDR1 and CDR2: SGHAT and FQNNGV. Deletions cut 5 bases from V and 6 bases from J, with 11 bases between. In DNA, the CDR3 is TGTGCCAGCAGCCATCCAGGGATCGAGCAGTACGTC. Amino acids: CASSHPGIEQYV.

This clonotype was observed at least ten times. This sequence joins TRBV7-6 and TRBJ2-1; tentative D call: TRBD2 (6 bases). This CDR3 is built from 15 residues. CDR1 is SGHVS, CDR2 FNYEAQ, per germline. V dropped 5 bases and J dropped 2 bases, with 13 bases sitting between them. As DNA, the CDR3 is TGTGCCAGCAGCCCTCTAGCGACGCCCTACAATGAGCAGTTCTTC. Protein sequence: CASSPLATPYNEQFF.

Turning to this clonotype: No conserved phenylalanine or tryptophan is present at the end of the CDR3, so a read error is the likely explanation. The chain joins TRBV27 to TRBJ2-2; TRBD1 might be the D (5 bases). Germline CDR1 MNHEY, CDR2 SMNVEV (reference sequence). The CDR3 is made up of 17 amino acids. V gave up 5 bases and J gave up 1 base, with 17 bases separating them. The CDR3 bases are TGTGCCAGCAGTACGGACCAGACAGAGAAGAACACCGGGGAGCTGTTTTCT. Amino acid sequence: CASSTDQTEKNTGELFS.

The chain combines TRBV28 with TRBJ1-2; TRBD1 aligns across 7 bases. V trimming: 5 bases; J trimming: 4 bases; junction bases outside the gene matches: 7. Germline V gene lookup returns CDR1 MDHEN and CDR2 SYDVKM. The CDR3 is made up of 14 amino acids. The CDR3 region has the DNA TGTGCCAGCAGTCCCGCCGGGACAGTCTATGGCTACACCTTC. Protein sequence: CASSPAGTVYGYTF.

This clonotype has a count of ten or more. The chain combines TRBV7-8 with TRBJ1-1, with 9 bases lining up with TRBD1. Germline lookup yields CDR1 SGHVS and CDR2 FQNEAQ. With V trimmed by 5 bases and J by 1 base, 5 bases remained unmatched. The CDR3 spans 15 residues. The CDR3 region has the DNA TGTGCCAGCAGCAGCGGGGACAGGGCGAACACTGAAGCTTTCTTT. Protein sequence: CASSSGDRANTEAFF.

The V gene is TRBV12-5, the J gene TRBJ2-1; D is undetermined. V lost 2 bases and J lost 4, with 3 bases in between. The CDR3 runs to 12 residues. Germline assignment: CDR1 LGHNT and CDR2 FRNRAP. The CDR3 protein is CASGLSYNEQFF. CDR3 sequence (DNA): TGTGCTAGTGGTTTGTCGTACAATGAGCAGTTCTTC. Combining the CDR3 with reference TRBV12-5 and TRBJ2-1 gives the whole variable domain DARVTQTPRHKVTEMGQEVTMRCQPILGHNTVFWYRQTMMQGLELLAYFRNRAPLDDSGMPKDRFSAEMPDATLATLKIQPSEPRDSAVYFCASGLSYNEQFFGPGTRLTVL.

This sequence joins TRBV6-1 and TRBJ2-1; weak D call: TRBD2 (5 bases). Germline loops: CDR1 MNHNS, CDR2 SASEGT. The CDR3 has 15 amino acids. V lost 2 bases, J lost 4 bases, and 12 bases lay in between. For the CDR3, the DNA is TGTGCCAGCAGTGAATTGGCGGGTCGTTACAATGAGCAGTTCTTC. Encoded protein: CASSELAGRYNEQFF.

About this clonotype: A much larger clone differs from this one at a single base, so this may be a read error. This chain links TRBV7-2 with TRBJ1-5, with D maybe TRBD1 (6 bases). Germline-derived CDR1 and CDR2 are SGHTA and FQGNSA. The CDR3 runs to 15 residues. DNA of the CDR3: TGTGCCAGCAGCCCTGAGAGGGGGGGCAATCAGCCCCAGCAGTTT. Its translation: CASSPERGGNQPQQF.

The chain uses TRBV6-6 and TRBJ2-2; perhaps TRBD2 as D (5 bases). The V end was cut by 4 bases, the J end by 6 bases, with 9 bases between. Per the germline V gene, CDR1 is MNHNY and CDR2 is SVGAGI (reference sequence). The CDR3 loop spans 13 amino acids. The CDR3 bases are TGTGCCAGCAGTTTTAGTAGCGCCGGGGAGCTGTTTTTT. It specifies CASSFSSAGELFF.

This chain connects TRBV12-3 or TRBV12-4 to TRBJ2-2; maybe TRBD2 (5 bases). The CDR3 covers 16 residues. Trimming pared 6 bases from V and 3 bases from J, leaving 17 bases between. Written as DNA, the CDR3 is TGTGCCAGCAGAGCTGGGCAGCGGTTGGACACCGGGGAGCTGTTTTTT. As protein: CASRAGQRLDTGELFF.

This clonotype was recorded many times. V is TRBV7-6 and J is TRBJ2-2; a possible D gene is TRBD1 (6 bases). Looked up from germline, CDR1 is SGHVS and CDR2 is FNYEAQ. CDR3 size: 15 residues. Deletions cut 6 bases from V and 7 bases from J, with 18 bases between. The CDR3 protein is CASSSTGRADGELFF. CDR3 DNA: TGTGCCAGCAGTTCGACAGGAAGGGCGGACGGGGAGCTGTTTTTT. Full variable domain (missing parts from reference TRBV7-6 and TRBJ2-2): GAGVSQSPRYKVTKRGQDVALRCDPISGHVSLYWYRQALGQGPEFLTYFNYEAQQDKSGLPNDRFSAERPEGSISTLTIQRTEQRDSAMYRCASSSTGRADGELFFGEGSRLTVL.

The V and J genes are TRBV4-1 and TRBJ1-1; D unclear. The CDR3 length is 14 residues. The germline gives CDR1 MGHRA, CDR2 YSYEKL. The ends were cut back, 4 bases at V and 4 bases at J, with 13 bases in the middle. CDR3 sequence: CASSRNKQGTEAFF. The CDR3 bases are TGCGCCAGCAGCCGAAATAAACAAGGCACTGAAGCTTTCTTT.

This clonotype was seen more than once but under ten times. J is TRBJ2-2 and V is TRBV20-1, with TRBD2 as a possible D gene (7 bases). Trimming removed 8 bases from V and 7 bases from J, with 20 bases in between. Germline CDR1 reads DFQATT; CDR2 reads SNEGSKA (reference sequence). This CDR3 spans 14 amino acids. The CDR3 sequence is CSPLGGGPSGELFF. CDR3 nucleotide sequence: TGCAGTCCCCTTGGGGGGGGGCCGAGCGGGGAGCTGTTTTTT.

This clonotype turned up a few times. This sequence joins TRBV2 and TRBJ1-4, with TRBD1 matching 7 bases. CDR1 is SNHLY, CDR2 FYNNEI, per germline. The J segment lost 5 bases and the V segment lost 8 bases, leaving 5 bases of the junction unmatched. This CDR3 region has 13 residues. The CDR3, as DNA: TGTGCCAGCGTCGGGACAGAGAATGAAAAACTGTTTTTT. It translates to CASVGTENEKLFF.

The chain couples TRBV27 to TRBJ2-5; perhaps TRBD2 as D (5 bases). The CDR3 contains 13 residues. In germline, CDR1 is MNHEY, CDR2 SMNVEV (reference sequence). Trimming left V 5 bases short and J 7 bases short, with 14 bases between. The CDR3: CASSPASGRTQYF. The CDR3 bases are TGTGCCAGCAGTCCCGCTTCGGGGAGGACCCAGTACTTC.

Only a few counts were recorded for this clonotype. This rearrangement joins TRBV7-9 to TRBJ1-5; no definite D call. The CDR3 spans 13 residues. The germline V and J ends were trimmed by 5 bases and 4 bases, with 9 bases remaining between them. Germline assignment: CDR1 SEHNR and CDR2 FQNEAQ (reference sequence). The CDR3 region has the DNA TGTGCCAGCAGCGTACATGAAAATCAGCCCCAGCATTTT. Translation: CASSVHENQPQHF.

This clonotype has a handful of counts. V is TRBV29-1 and J is TRBJ2-1; D possibly corresponds to TRBD2 (5 bases). The germline CDR1 and CDR2 sequences are SQVTM and ANQGSEA. CDR3 length equals 13 residues. V gave up 4 bases and J gave up 0 bases, with 7 bases separating them. The CDR3 DNA reads as TGCAGCGTTGGAGGGTCCTCCTACAATGAGCAGTTCTTC. Translation gives CSVGGSSYNEQFF.

This clonotype was counted between two and nine times. This chain joins TRBV7-9 and TRBJ2-5; 7 nucleotides match TRBD1. This CDR3 comprises 14 residues. After removal of 6 bases from V and 2 bases from J, the junction contained 6 bases not matched to a gene. Germline V gene lookup returns CDR1 SEHNR and CDR2 FQNEAQ (reference sequence). As DNA, the CDR3 is TGTGCCAGCAGGCCCCAGGGACAGCAAGAGACCCAGTACTTC. Protein: CASRPQGQQETQYF.

This clonotype was seen ten or more times. The chain joins TRBV7-2 to TRBJ1-1; D unresolved. Germline V gene data show CDR1 as SGHTA and CDR2 as FQGNSA. The V and J ends lost 1 base and 4 bases respectively, with 7 bases between them. CDR3 length: 13 amino acids. The CDR3 reads CASSLVRVTEAFF. In DNA, the CDR3 is TGTGCCAGCAGCTTAGTTAGGGTCACTGAAGCTTTCTTT.

This clonotype was observed many times. This rearrangement joins TRBV7-2 to TRBJ2-2, with TRBD2 matching 11 bases. Germline CDR1 and CDR2: SGHTA and FQGNSA. This CDR3 spans 19 amino acids. The V gene end was trimmed by 1 base and the J gene end by 1 base; junction bases not matched to a gene: 8. CDR3 region: CASSLGLAGGPRNTGELFF. In DNA, the CDR3 is TGTGCCAGCAGCTTAGGATTAGCGGGGGGGCCAAGGAACACCGGGGAGCTGTTTTTT.

The rearrangement links TRBV6-5 to TRBJ1-1; no reliable D call. V was clipped by 4 bases and J by 3 bases, with 18 bases between them. Germline V gives CDR1 MNHEY, CDR2 SVGAGI. The length of the CDR3 is 16 residues. In DNA, the CDR3 is TGTGCCAGCAGTTTATTCGGTGATAGTGTGGACACTGAAGCTTTCTTT. It is translated as CASSLFGDSVDTEAFF.

V gene TRBV7-2 combines with J gene TRBJ1-1; tentatively, D is TRBD1 (5 bases). Trimming took 8 bases from V and 0 from J, leaving 10 bases between them. Germline CDR1 is SGHTA and CDR2 is FQGNSA. The CDR3 loop spans 13 amino acids. The CDR3 here is CASGAVMNTEAFF. In DNA form, the CDR3 reads TGTGCCAGCGGGGCAGTTATGAACACTGAAGCTTTCTTT.

This clonotype was counted only a few times. The V and J genes are TRBV7-8 and TRBJ1-5, with 7 bases that match TRBD1. Trimming removed 4 bases from V and 5 bases from J; junction bases left unmatched: 8. Germline V gene lookup returns CDR1 SGHVS and CDR2 FQNEAQ. The CDR3 covers 15 residues. The CDR3 bases are TGTGCCAGCAGCTCCTCTCGACAGGGAGATCAGCCCCAGCATTTT. This translates into CASSSSRQGDQPQHF.